The rows below give T cell receptor beta chains drawn from one sample of a study of blood T cells in healthy people across ages. MiXCR, run by TCRdb on the 5' RACE reads, gives a single entry per CDR3 protein. Here the sample spans fewer than 950,000 distinct CDR3 sequences, 40% to 65% being singletons. Sequencing was carried out using blood. Receptors originate from a man older than 75 in good health. The CDR3 runs from the conserved cysteine through the conserved F or W. D genes are given only for firm matches. For some rows the clone size is stated as once, few or many, or as a class when expanded; others skip it.

d_call	v_call	clone_size	j_call	cdr3_nt	cdr3_aa
TRBD2	TRBV6-5	NA	TRBJ2-1	TGTGCCACCGGGACTAGCGGACCATTCTCCTACAATGAGCAGTTCTTC	CATGTSGPFSYNEQFF
NA	TRBV10-3	NA	TRBJ2-3	TGTGCCATCAGTGAGTCGGGGGGATTCACAGATACGCAGTATTTT	CAISESGGFTDTQYF
NA	TRBV20-1	NA	TRBJ1-5	TGCAGTGCTACGACAGGTAACAATCAGCCCCAGCATTTT	CSATTGNNQPQHF
NA	TRBV28	NA	TRBJ2-7	TGTGCCAGCAGTACCACAGGGAGCCCTACTGGCGAGCAGTACTTC	CASSTTGSPTGEQYF
TRBD1	TRBV28	few	TRBJ1-2	TGTGCCAGCAGTCCTCAGAGTGGGACAGGGCACGGCTACACCTTC	CASSPQSGTGHGYTF
TRBD1	TRBV27	NA	TRBJ2-3	TGTGCCAGCAGCCGTAACCCGACAGGGTCCCAGCACAGATACGCGTATTTT	CASSRNPTGSQHRYAYF
TRBD1	TRBV24-1	NA	TRBJ2-1	TGTGCCACCAGTGACCCGGGACAGGAAAGCTCCTATAATGAGCAGTTCTTC	CATSDPGQESSYNEQFF
NA	TRBV20-1	NA	TRBJ2-3	TGCAGTGCTTCCTCACAGGGCTCCACAGATACGCAGTATTTT	CSASSQGSTDTQYF
TRBD1	TRBV18	NA	TRBJ2-5	TGTGCCAGCTCACGGACCGGGACAGGGGGGTCGGGAGAGACCCAGTACTTC	CASSRTGTGGSGETQYF
NA	TRBV28	few	TRBJ2-5	TGTGCCAGCAGCCCCCGCGGTGTTCTAGGAGAGACCCAGTACTTC	CASSPRGVLGETQYF
TRBD2	TRBV7-2	few	TRBJ2-5	TGTGCCAGCAGCTTAACTTCACGGACTAGCGGGGAAGGGACCCAGTACTTC	CASSLTSRTSGEGTQYF
TRBD2	TRBV20-1	NA	TRBJ2-7	TGCAGTGCGCACCCCATGGGAGGGCCGTACGAGCAGTACTTC	CSAHPMGGPYEQYF
TRBD2	TRBV9	NA	TRBJ2-2	TGTGCCAGCAGCCCGGGACTAGCAGCCAACACCGGGGAGCTGTTTTTT	CASSPGLAANTGELFF
TRBD2	TRBV6-5	NA	TRBJ2-1	TGTGCCAGCACCTTCGGGACTAGCGGGAACAATGAGCAGTTCTTC	CASTFGTSGNNEQFF
NA	TRBV29-1	NA	TRBJ2-3	TGCAGCGTTGAGGTGTATAGCACAGATACGCAGTATTTT	CSVEVYSTDTQYF
NA	TRBV18	once	TRBJ2-5	TGTGCCAGCAGGGCACAGGGTGGCGAGACCCAGTACTTC	CASRAQGGETQYF
NA	TRBV11-2	NA	TRBJ2-7	TGTGCCAGCAGCTTAGGGGTTGCGAGGGGCAGGGTAATCTACGAGCAGTACTTC	CASSLGVARGRVIYEQYF
TRBD2	TRBV9	few	TRBJ2-1	TGTGCCAGCAGCGTACTCGCTAGCGGGAGTGGTGAGCAGTTCTTC	CASSVLASGSGEQFF
NA	TRBV28	NA	TRBJ1-3	TGTGCCAGCAGTTCCGGGGTAGAGACCATATATTTT	CASSSGVETIYF
NA	TRBV7-2	NA	TRBJ2-1	TGTGCCAGTAAAGCCGGGAATGAATACAATGAGCAGTTCTTC	CASKAGNEYNEQFF
TRBD2	TRBV27	few	TRBJ2-7	TGTGCCAGCAGTTTCGATGGGAGGGCCTCTGGAGAGCAGTACTTC	CASSFDGRASGEQYF
NA	TRBV24-1	NA	TRBJ1-2	TGTGCCACCAGTGAGCAGGGCTATGGCTACACCTTC	CATSEQGYGYTF
TRBD2	TRBV9	NA	TRBJ2-7	TGTGCCAGCAGCTCGACTAGCGGGGCCCCGGGTGAGCAGTACTTC	CASSSTSGAPGEQYF
NA	TRBV28	NA	TRBJ2-1	TGTGCCAGCAGCCCAGAGGGGACAAATCAGTTCTTC	CASSPEGTNQFF